This record concerns one TCR beta chain sequence. What it binds is not known. The use of a sample-barcoded 5' primer and a J-beta primer mix characterized a second PCR of roughly 6 to 11 cycles. With 12 random nucleotides, a template-switch adaptor tagged each individual cDNA molecule. TCRdb independently ran MiXCR on the 5' RACE reads; one entry per CDR3 protein. The table records about 800,000 distinct CDR3 sequences, about three fifths of them present only once. The sample belongs to a study of blood T cells in healthy people across ages. Study findings and constraints: The fall in TCR beta diversity per million T cells was roughly linear with age. Long-lived donors had more naive CD4+ cells and higher diversity than aged donors.

Peripheral blood samples of approximately 10 milliliters were drawn from each donor. From germline, CDR1 is SGHTA and CDR2 FQGNSA. J lost 0 bases, V lost 6 bases, and 11 bases had no gene match. The CDR3 covers 17 residues. The sequence was obtained from a man aged 30 to 45 in good health. The material sequenced was blood. This sequence joins TRBV7-2 and TRBJ2-1; TRBD2 matches at 7 bases. The CDR3 nucleotides are TGTGCCAGCAGTGGCGAGCGGGGCAAAATCTCCTACAATGAGCAGTTCTTC. Translation: CASSGERGKISYNEQFF.